This T cell receptor (beta chain) derives from a study of OX40 agonist ivuxolimab in advanced cancers. Study in general: Among those treated, three patients had partial responses, one with hepatocellular carcinoma and two with cutaneous melanoma.

Looked up from germline, CDR1 is SGHTA and CDR2 is FQGTGA. V shed 8 bases, J shed 0 bases, and the junction held 9 bases outside the gene matches. The CDR3 runs 16 residues. Here immunoSEQ multiplex PCR was the method, and the copy in TCRdb shows in-frame clones only, minus some. The sample has approximately 26,000 clones, roughly 87% seen once. This TCR was sampled from an adult with an advanced solid tumor such as melanoma, head and neck, liver or kidney cancer. Sequencing used CD4+ or CD8+ T cells sorted from blood, obtained in a trial of the OX40 agonist ivuxolimab. The rearrangement joins TRBV7-3 to TRBJ2-3, with 9 bases that match TRBD2. CDR3 nucleotides: TGTGCCAGCTTTACAACTAGCGGGTCTAGCACAGATACGCAGTATTTT. Encoded protein: CASFTTSGSSTDTQYF. Drawing the rest from reference TRBV7-3 and TRBJ2-3, the complete variable domain is GAGVSQTPSNKVTEKGKYVELRCDPISGHTALYWYRQSLGQGPEFLIYFQGTGAADDSGLPNDRFFAVRPEGSVSTLKIQRTERGDSAVYLCASFTTSGSSTDTQYFGPGTRLTVL.